The 7 T cell receptor beta chains given below trace back to one sample, sequenced in a study of blood T cell repertoires in COVID-19. Method: immunoSEQ multiplex PCR; TCRdb's copy keeps in-frame clones and lacks some. The sample consists of about 400,000 clones, 88% of them appearing once. The sequencing sample was made of PBMCs or T cells enriched from blood (not recorded which). The receptors were gathered from a woman in her thirties or forties with acute COVID-19.

The rearrangement uses TRBV2 and TRBJ2-5; possibly TRBD1 for D (6 bases). V lost 4 bases and J 4 bases, leaving 16 bases between the germline ends. Germline CDR1 and CDR2: SNHLY and FYNNEI. The CDR3 covers 15 residues. The CDR3 region is CASSATTGILETQYF. CDR3 bases: TGTGCCAGCAGTGCGACCACAGGGATCTTAGAGACCCAGTACTTC. Looking up the rest from reference TRBV2 and TRBJ2-5 gives the full variable domain: EPEVTQTPSHQVTQMGQEVILRCVPISNHLYFYWYRQILGQKVEFLVSFYNNEISEKSEIFDDQFSVERPDGSNFTLKIRSTKLEDSAMYFCASSATTGILETQYFGPGTRLLVL.

The J gene is TRBJ1-1, the V gene TRBV11-2, with D unclear. The CDR3 totals 12 residues. V dropped 4 bases and J dropped 5 bases, with 8 bases sitting between them. Looked up from germline, CDR1 is SGHAT and CDR2 is FQNNGV. The CDR3 loop is CASSSHGTEAFF. CDR3 DNA: TGTGCCAGCAGCTCGCACGGGACTGAAGCTTTCTTT.

The chain couples TRBV4-1 to TRBJ1-1; TRBD1 matches 8 bases. V dropped 4 bases and J dropped 4; count of bases not matched to a gene: 5. Looked up from germline, CDR1 is MGHRA and CDR2 is YSYEKL. This CDR3 has 14 residues. The DNA of the CDR3 is TGCGCCAGCAGCCGCCCAGGGGGCGGCACTGAAGCTTTCTTT. This encodes CASSRPGGGTEAFF.

This chain connects TRBV4-1 to TRBJ2-7, with TRBD2 matching 7 bases. Per germline, CDR1 MGHRA and CDR2 YSYEKL. The CDR3 spans 16 residues. The ends lost 4 bases at V and 1 base at J; junction bases unmatched: 10. CDR3 sequence (DNA): TGCGCCAGCAGCCGAACTGACGGGGGGTCGTCCTACGAGCAGTACTTC. Protein product: CASSRTDGGSSYEQYF.

The chain is built from TRBV4-1 and TRBJ1-2; TRBD1 might be the D (5 bases). The germline V gene encodes CDR1 MGHRA and CDR2 YSYEKL. CDR3 length: 15 amino acids. Trimming removed 3 bases from V and 0 bases from J, with 11 bases in between. The CDR3 coding sequence is TGCGCCAGCAGCCAGATCGACAGAGCTAACTATGGCTACACCTTC. Residues: CASSQIDRANYGYTF.

J is TRBJ1-2 and V is TRBV7-9; 7 bases agree with TRBD1. The CDR3 extends over 12 amino acids. Trimming cost V 5 bases and J 6 bases; bases outside gene matches: 3. Germline loops: CDR1 SEHNR, CDR2 FQNEAQ (reference sequence). The CDR3 sequence is CASSLTGDGYTF. The DNA for the CDR3 is TGTGCCAGCAGCCTAACAGGGGATGGCTACACCTTC.

This sequence joins TRBV19 and TRBJ2-7; 11 nucleotides agree with TRBD1. The CDR3 is 13 residues long. The J segment lost 6 bases and the V segment lost 10 bases, leaving 8 bases of the junction unmatched. Germline values: CDR1 LNHDA, CDR2 SQIVND (reference sequence). The CDR3 DNA follows: TGTGCCATAGGGGGACAGGGGGTAGCCGAGCAGTACTTC. It is translated as CAIGGQGVAEQYF.